This entry concerns a single T cell receptor beta chain. Trimming took 3 bases from V and 4 from J; bases not matched to a gene: 9. Germline CDR1 and CDR2: MGHRA and YSYEKL. This CDR3 region has 16 residues. This sample was taken from a study of T cell repertoires in cytomegalovirus infection. Study-wide background: Public signatures in TCR beta pointed to CMV infection and matching HLA type.

TCRdb re-derived calls from the reads in MiXCR, one entry per CDR3 protein. The sample consists of fewer than 550,000 distinct CDR3 sequences, approximately 25% of them appearing once. This rearrangement joins TRBV4-1 to TRBJ2-1; TRBD2 agrees at 7 bases. The TCR sequence derives from a human donor in good health (CMV status not recorded). Some clones in this sample may be carry-over from other donors' samples. Sequencing input: PBMCs. The CDR3 region is CASSHGAQRGYNEQFF. The CDR3 bases are TGCGCCAGCAGCCATGGGGCCCAGCGGGGTTACAATGAGCAGTTCTTC.